The 29 T cell receptor beta chains below come from one sample, sequenced in a study of Graves' ophthalmopathy and Graves' hyperthyroidism. From RNA, the CDR3 regions of TCR beta chains were amplified and sequenced. HTBI primers were employed in first-round RT-PCR, then a second-round multiplex PCR followed. TCRdb fed the multiplex PCR reads into MiXCR, producing one record per CDR3 protein. The sample includes approximately 540,000 distinct CDR3 sequences, under 40% of them seen just once. Sequencing was performed on peripheral blood or thyroid tissue (not recorded which). These receptors all come from an adult man with Graves' hyperthyroidism.

This clonotype was seen a few times. This sequence joins TRBV6-5 and TRBJ1-3; D is possibly TRBD1 (5 bases). The germline gives CDR1 MNHEY, CDR2 SVGAGI. This CDR3 comprises 13 residues. V lost 5 bases and J 2 bases, leaving 7 bases between the germline ends. CDR3 nucleotide sequence: TGTGCCAGCAGTACAGGCCCTGGAAACACCATATATTTT. Translating gives CASSTGPGNTIYF.

The rearrangement uses TRBV5-4 and TRBJ2-5; 9 bases are shared with TRBD1. J lost 5 bases, V lost 3 bases, and 8 bases had no gene match. CDR3 size: 15 residues. Germline V gives CDR1 SGHNT, CDR2 YYREEE (reference sequence). The CDR3 loop reads CASSSGQGRLETQYF. CDR3 sequence (DNA): TGTGCCAGCAGCTCCGGACAGGGGAGGTTGGAGACCCAGTACTTC.

This clonotype has at least ten counts. CDR3 coding DNA: TGTGCCACTACCGGGACAGGGGGCTCCGGGGAGCTGTTTTTT. It is translated as CATTGTGGSGELFF. The chain uses TRBV15 and TRBJ2-2; the match to TRBD1 covers 12 bases. CDR1 LNHNV and CDR2 YYDKDF come from the germline V gene (reference sequence). V dropped 9 bases and J dropped 6; count of bases not matched to a gene: 5. This CDR3 contains 14 residues.

The chain uses TRBV19 and TRBJ1-5; a possible D gene is TRBD1 (5 bases). The length of the CDR3 is 16 residues. The V end lost 4 bases, the J end lost 1 base, and 14 bases lay between the germline ends. Germline CDR1 reads LNHDA; CDR2 reads SQIVND (reference sequence). CDR3 coding DNA: TGTGCCAGTAGTAGGTCAGGGAGCCTAAGCAATCAGCCCCAGCATTTT. Amino acid sequence: CASSRSGSLSNQPQHF.

The chain combines TRBV29-1 with TRBJ1-3; D gene ambiguous. CDR3 length equals 13 residues. Germline assignment: CDR1 SQVTM and CDR2 ANQGSEA. Trimming took off 5 bases at V and 2 bases at J, with 10 bases between the two ends. The CDR3, as DNA: TGCAGCGTTAAAGTGGGCCCTGGAAACACCATATATTTT. Translation: CSVKVGPGNTIYF.

This clonotype was found a few times. This chain links TRBV11-1 with TRBJ2-7; D possibly corresponds to TRBD2 (7 bases). This CDR3 spans 14 amino acids. CDR1 SGHAT and CDR2 FQDESV come from the germline V gene (reference sequence). V was shortened by 4 bases and J by 6 bases, with 16 bases between the two germline ends. The CDR3 protein is CASSSLTGGGEQYF. CDR3 DNA sequence: TGTGCCAGCAGCTCGCTGACGGGGGGCGGCGAGCAGTACTTC.

On this clonotype itself: Since a much larger clone is just one base distant, this may be a read error. The chain uses TRBV10-3 and TRBJ2-7; no clear D gene. The length of the CDR3 is 13 residues. From germline, CDR1 is ENHRY and CDR2 SYGVKD. V shed 6 bases and J shed 2 bases, with 11 bases lying between them. The CDR3 reads CAIRQIAAYEQYF. As DNA, the CDR3 is TGTGCCATCAGACAGATCGCAGCCTACGAGCAGTACTTC.

In its sample, this clonotype was seen many times. This chain joins TRBV11-1 and TRBJ1-2; D ambiguous. Germline assignment: CDR1 SGHAT and CDR2 FQDESV (reference sequence). The CDR3 sequence is 14 residues long. Between the trimmed V and J ends, which lost 0 bases and 8 bases, there was a span of 13 bases. The CDR3 region has the DNA TGTGCCAGCAGCTTAGCGTTGGGAGGAGGCGGCTACACCTTC. This encodes CASSLALGGGGYTF.

This clonotype was observed a single time. A read error is possible here, since a much larger clone lies one base away. This chain links TRBV10-2 with TRBJ1-4; D not certain. This CDR3 is built from 12 residues. Germline V gene sequence: CDR1 WSHSY, CDR2 SAAADI. The CDR3 here is CASSEGNEELFF. CDR3 in DNA: TGCGCCAGCAGTGAGGGAAATGAAGAACTGTTTTTT.

This clonotype has more than one count but fewer than ten. This rearrangement joins TRBV6-6 to TRBJ2-5; D call uncertain. In germline, CDR1 is MNHNY, CDR2 SVGAGI (reference sequence). The length of the CDR3 is 12 residues. V lost 8 bases and J 3 bases, leaving 10 bases between the germline ends. The CDR3 nucleotides read TGTGCCAGCCTTGACTGGAAAGAGACCCAGTACTTC. It is translated as CASLDWKETQYF.

Only a few counts were recorded for this clonotype. V gene TRBV12-3 or TRBV12-4 combines with J gene TRBJ2-2; 12 bases agree with TRBD2. The CDR3 is 18 amino acids. This CDR3 reads CASGFALAGGPGTGELFF. The CDR3 DNA reads as TGTGCTAGTGGTTTTGCCCTAGCGGGAGGGCCAGGCACCGGGGAGCTGTTTTTT.

Worth noting for this clonotype: The missing conserved phenylalanine or tryptophan at the end of this CDR3 makes a read error likely. The DNA is left out, because the CDR3 cannot be placed on it with certainty; the CDR3 is given as TCRdb lists it. The CDR3 loop reads CASSLVLAG. The V gene is TRBV5-6, the J gene TRBJ2-7. The CDR3 length is 9 residues, termini included. Looked up from germline, CDR1 is SGHDT and CDR2 is YYEEEE.

A few counts support this clonotype. V gene TRBV27 combines with J gene TRBJ1-1; D remains ambiguous. Germline lookup yields CDR1 MNHEY and CDR2 SMNVEV (reference sequence). The ends were cut back, 2 bases at V and 8 bases at J, with 12 bases in the middle. The CDR3 has 13 residues. The CDR3 region is CASSLGRMGEAFF. The CDR3 coding sequence is TGTGCCAGCAGTTTAGGGAGAATGGGAGAAGCTTTCTTT.

The sample holds a few counts of this clonotype. This chain joins TRBV5-6 and TRBJ2-5; D remains unclear. The germline CDR1 and CDR2 sequences are SGHDT and YYEEEE. The CDR3 consists of 13 residues. Between the trimmed V and J ends, which lost 4 bases and 1 base, there was a span of 8 bases. Here the CDR3 reads CASSTPGQETQYF. DNA for the CDR3: TGTGCCAGCAGCACCCCCGGCCAAGAGACCCAGTACTTC. The entire variable domain, with the rest obtained from reference TRBV5-6 and TRBJ2-5, is as follows: DAGVTQSPTHLIKTRGQQVTLRCSPKSGHDTVSWYQQALGQGPQFIFQYYEEEERQRGNFPDRFSGHQFPNYSSELNVNALLLGDSALYLCASSTPGQETQYFGPGTRLLVL.

This clonotype was recorded at least ten times. The CDR3 loop is CASSPRDLTYEQYF. The CDR3 nucleotides are TGTGCCAGCAGTCCCCGGGACCTAACCTACGAGCAGTACTTC. V gene TRBV27 combines with J gene TRBJ2-7; perhaps D is TRBD1 or TRBD2 (5 bases each). V was pared by 5 bases and J by 2 bases, with 13 bases between. The germline V gene encodes CDR1 MNHEY and CDR2 SMNVEV (reference sequence). The CDR3 contains 14 residues.

This clonotype was seen repeatedly, ten times or more. The chain couples TRBV13 to TRBJ2-7; D is ambiguous. The CDR3 contains 14 residues. Trimming removed 4 bases at V and 0 bases at J, with 10 bases between. Germline values: CDR1 PRHDT, CDR2 FYEKMQ (reference sequence). In DNA, the CDR3 is TGTGCCAGCAGCTCTTCTGGGTACTCCTACGAGCAGTACTTC. As protein: CASSSSGYSYEQYF.

This chain joins TRBV12-3 or TRBV12-4 and TRBJ2-7; 7 nucleotides match TRBD2. The DNA end favors TRBJ2-1, so the J call may be wrong. CDR3 length: 19 residues. CDR3 amino acids: CASSAGIRGWREFYNEQFF. Written as DNA, the CDR3 is TGTGCCAGCAGCGCCGGGATAAGGGGATGGCGGGAGTTCTACAATGAGCAGTTCTTC.

In its sample, this clonotype was seen many times. J is TRBJ1-1 and V is TRBV20-1; D might be TRBD1 (6 bases). CDR3 length: 13 residues. The germline V and J ends were trimmed by 5 bases and 3 bases, with 13 bases remaining between them. Germline V gene data show CDR1 as DFQATT and CDR2 as SNEGSKA (reference sequence). In DNA, the CDR3 is TGCAGTGCTCTGGGGGCGCGGGACACTGAAGCTTTCTTT. It codes for CSALGARDTEAFF.

This clonotype occurred a few times. This sequence joins TRBV2 and TRBJ2-5; D is perhaps TRBD2 (7 bases). Deletions cut 6 bases from V and 5 bases from J, with 19 bases between. The germline gives CDR1 SNHLY, CDR2 FYNNEI. The CDR3 has 15 amino acids. CDR3 DNA: TGTGCCAGCAGGGGGAGGGGGGAATTCGTTGAGACCCAGTACTTC. The encoded protein is CASRGRGEFVETQYF.

The genes are TRBV7-2 and TRBJ2-7; 7 bases map to TRBD2. Germline CDR1 is SGHTA and CDR2 is FQGNSA. This CDR3 region has 16 residues. J was trimmed by 1 base and V by 1 base; bases with no gene match: 7. The CDR3 protein is CASSLGSRESSYEQYF. The CDR3 DNA follows: TGTGCCAGCAGCTTAGGGTCGCGGGAGAGTTCCTACGAGCAGTACTTC.

This clonotype has ten or more counts. The rearrangement links TRBV7-9 to TRBJ1-5; maybe TRBD1 (6 bases). The CDR3 has 15 residues. Germline CDR1 and CDR2: SEHNR and FQNEAQ (reference sequence). Trimming took off 2 bases at V and 4 bases at J, with 12 bases between the two ends. Here the CDR3 reads CASSLSGGRNQPQHF. The CDR3 bases are TGTGCCAGCAGCTTAAGCGGGGGGCGAAATCAGCCCCAGCATTTT.

This clonotype has more than one count but fewer than ten. Relative to the germline gene, one junction end is altered; a read error may explain this. This chain connects TRBV10-3 to TRBJ2-7, with 9 bases matching TRBD1. Looked up from germline, CDR1 is ENHRY and CDR2 is SYGVKD. The CDR3 runs 14 residues. The CDR3 DNA is TGTGCCAGCAGTGTTTTGGACAGGGGATCAGAGCAGTACTTC. Its protein product is CASSVLDRGSEQYF.

The V and J genes are TRBV27 and TRBJ1-5, with D possibly TRBD1 on 5 matching bases. V was cut by 6 bases and J by 4 bases, with 22 bases left in between. From germline, CDR1 is MNHEY and CDR2 SMNVEV (reference sequence). The CDR3 contains 17 residues. In nucleotides, the CDR3 is TGTGCCAGCAGCCCCTGGACGGGGCCAGTGGGTAATCAGCCCCAGCATTTT. The encoded protein is CASSPWTGPVGNQPQHF.

This sequence joins TRBV10-2 and TRBJ1-2; D perhaps matches TRBD1 (6 bases). CDR3 size: 15 residues. V dropped 5 bases and J dropped 4 bases, with 17 bases sitting between them. Germline V gives CDR1 WSHSY, CDR2 SAAADI. Here the CDR3 reads CASSTLPGQGYGYTF. CDR3 in DNA: TGCGCCAGCAGTACTCTTCCGGGACAAGGCTATGGCTACACCTTC.

This clonotype was seen a handful of times. This rearrangement joins TRBV3-1 to TRBJ2-7; 9 positions agree with TRBD2. The germline CDR1 and CDR2 sequences are LGHDT and YNNKEL (reference sequence). V trimming: 3 bases; J trimming: 3 bases; junction bases outside the gene matches: 0. There are 13 residues in the CDR3. CDR3 residues: CASSQTSGYEQYF. In DNA, the CDR3 is TGTGCCAGCAGCCAGACTAGCGGCTACGAGCAGTACTTC.

This clonotype was observed at least ten times. The CDR3: CATSDGRNQPQHF. The CDR3 coding sequence is TGTGCCACCAGTGATGGAAGGAATCAGCCCCAGCATTTT. The rearrangement links TRBV24-1 to TRBJ1-5; D ambiguous. Trimming took off 3 bases at V and 4 bases at J, with 6 bases between the two ends. This CDR3 has 13 residues. Germline lookup yields CDR1 KGHDR and CDR2 SFDVKD.

The V and J genes are TRBV6-5 and TRBJ2-7, with D unclear. V gave up 4 bases and J gave up 4 bases, with 14 bases separating them. There are 14 residues in the CDR3. CDR1 is MNHEY and CDR2 is SVGAGI in the germline V gene. The CDR3 loop reads CASSFGWGTYEQYF. In nucleotides, the CDR3 is TGTGCCAGCAGTTTCGGGTGGGGAACTTACGAGCAGTACTTC.

The gene calls are TRBV19 and TRBJ2-7; D ambiguous. The J call may be faulty, since TRBJ2-1 better matches the DNA end. This CDR3 spans 13 amino acids. Germline loops: CDR1 LNHDA, CDR2 SQIVND (reference sequence). CDR3 DNA sequence: TGTGCCAGCAGCCCTATCCCCGACAATGAGCAGTTCTTC. Its protein is CASSPIPDNEQFF.

The gene calls are TRBV7-6 and TRBJ1-4, with D possibly being TRBD1 (6 bases). CDR1 is SGHVS and CDR2 is FNYEAQ in the germline V gene. This CDR3 contains 15 residues. Trimming shortened V by 3 bases and J by 5 bases, and 13 bases separated the two germline ends. The CDR3 sequence: CASSLGATGNEKLFF. CDR3 in DNA: TGTGCCAGCAGCTTGGGGGCAACTGGAAATGAAAAACTGTTTTTT.